The 18 T cell receptor beta chains listed next were all sequenced from one sample in a study of cytomegalovirus exposure and HLA in healthy donors. This PCR relied on a set of 60 Vbeta primers and 13 Jbeta primers. The repertoire was sequenced with immunoSEQ multiplex PCR; TCRdb's copy has only in-frame clones and lacks some. The data contain 150,000 or so clones, around 85% of them seen just once; the ten biggest clones take up about 9.3%. Sequences were obtained from PBMCs. The receptors originated from a man aged 18-30 years in good health and CMV-seropositive.

DNA for the CDR3: TGTGCCAGCAGCAATTATGGAGGGGGCGAGTCCTATGGCTACACCTTC. It specifies CASSNYGGGESYGYTF. V usage is TRBV21-1 and J usage is TRBJ1-2; the table assigns TRBD1, which was not confirmed against the DNA. TRBV21-1 is tagged as a pseudogene. This CDR3 spans 16 amino acids.

The V call is TRBV6-6, the J call TRBJ2-1; D may be TRBD2 (7 bases). The germline CDR1 and CDR2 sequences are MNHNY and SVGAGI (reference sequence). CDR3 length: 13 amino acids. V was pared by 10 bases and J by 4 bases, with 14 bases between. CDR3 nucleotides: TGTGCCACCGGGGGGCCGGGGTACAATGAGCAGTTCTTC. Translated, it gives CATGGPGYNEQFF.

This clone appeared a few times. V gene TRBV2 combines with J gene TRBJ2-4, with 12 bases matching TRBD2. The CDR3 is made up of 16 amino acids. Germline CDR1 SNHLY, CDR2 FYNNEI. Trimming removed 6 bases from V and 6 bases from J; junction bases left unmatched: 9. The chain's CDR3 is CASRETSGGPPNIQYF. CDR3 coding DNA: TGTGCCAGCAGGGAAACTAGCGGGGGGCCCCCAAACATTCAGTACTTC.

This clone was found a few times. The rearrangement joins TRBV4-3 to TRBJ1-6; TRBD1 aligns across 8 bases. The CDR3 has 14 amino acids. Germline V lookup: CDR1 LGHNA, CDR2 YSLEER. Trimming cost V 6 bases and J 11 bases; bases outside gene matches: 9. The CDR3 bases are TGCGCCAGCAGTCAGGACAGGGTTGTGCCACCCCTCCACTTT. Amino acids: CASSQDRVVPPLHF.

J is TRBJ2-5 and V is TRBV21-1; the table's D gene call, TRBD1, was not cross checked with the DNA. TRBV21-1 is listed as a pseudogene. The CDR3 consists of 18 residues. The chain's CDR3 is CASSKKPEGQWRGETQYF. The CDR3 DNA follows: TGTGCCAGCAGCAAAAAGCCTGAGGGACAGTGGAGGGGAGAGACCCAGTACTTC.

The CDR3 DNA follows: TGTGCCAGCAGCCTGGACAGGGTCTCCTACGAGCAGTACTTC. Its translation is CASSLDRVSYEQYF. The genes are TRBV27 and TRBJ2-7, with 8 bases aligning to TRBD1. CDR1 MNHEY and CDR2 SMNVEV come from the germline V gene (reference sequence). V trimming: 6 bases; J trimming: 0 bases; junction bases outside the gene matches: 4. This CDR3 region has 14 residues.

A note on this clone: A read error may account for a junction end that differs from germline. The V call is TRBV7-9, the J call TRBJ1-5; 7 nucleotides match TRBD1. Germline V CDR1 and CDR2: SEHNR, FQNEAQ (reference sequence). The CDR3 has 17 residues. The CDR3 bases are TGTTCCAGCAGCTTACGCCTGGATGAAGAGGGGGCTCAGCCCCAGCATTTT. It specifies CSSSLRLDEEGAQPQHF.

Notes on this clone: A read error may account for a junction end that differs from germline. Other nucleotide sequences in the sample specify the same CDR3. The chain links TRBV19 to TRBJ2-7; D ambiguous. CDR3 length: 14 residues. The germline CDR1 and CDR2 sequences are LNHDA and SQIVND (reference sequence). The CDR3 nucleotides are TGCGCCAGGAGAAACAACAGCCCTGACTACGAGCAGTACTTC. Translation gives CARRNNSPDYEQYF.

V usage is TRBV5-4 and J usage is TRBJ2-5; 7 bases map to TRBD2. The V segment lost 3 bases and the J segment 2 bases; nucleotides outside the gene matches: 1. Germline V gene data show CDR1 as SGHNT and CDR2 as YYREEE (reference sequence). The CDR3 length is 13 residues. CDR3 sequence: CASSSGLQETQYF. The CDR3 DNA reads as TGTGCCAGCAGCTCGGGACTACAAGAGACCCAGTACTTC.

The rearrangement uses TRBV9 and TRBJ1-1; maybe TRBD1 (6 bases). This CDR3 has 16 amino acids. The germline V gene encodes CDR1 SGDLS and CDR2 YYNGEE. V lost 0 bases to trimming and J lost 6 bases, with 18 bases between them. For the CDR3, the DNA is TGTGCCAGCAGCGTAGCACCTATGGGGGCGCCGGCTGAAGCTTTCTTT. It translates to CASSVAPMGAPAEAFF.

CDR3 nucleotides: TGTGCCAGTAGTGCGCTGAACCGGGGAGTTAATGAAAAACTGTTTTTT. This sequence encodes CASSALNRGVNEKLFF. V gene TRBV19 combines with J gene TRBJ1-4, with D hard to call. Germline V gene data show CDR1 as LNHDA and CDR2 as SQIVND (reference sequence). The CDR3 has 16 residues. V gave up 5 bases and J gave up 4 bases, with 17 bases separating them.

The chain uses TRBV13 and TRBJ1-1; D gene ambiguous. Trimming shortened V by 3 bases and J by 6 bases, and 14 bases separated the two germline ends. There are 14 residues in the CDR3. Germline CDR1 PRHDT, CDR2 FYEKMQ (reference sequence). As DNA, the CDR3 is TGTGCCAGCAGCTTGAGTATCGGGTTCTCTGAAGCTTTCTTT. Encoded protein: CASSLSIGFSEAFF.

J is TRBJ2-3 and V is TRBV27, with 7 positions matching TRBD2. J gave up 2 bases and V 2 bases, and 13 bases lay outside the gene matches. Germline assignment: CDR1 MNHEY and CDR2 SMNVEV (reference sequence). The CDR3 has 18 amino acids. The CDR3 here is CASSLTWGGRSITDTQYF. Written as DNA, the CDR3 is TGTGCCAGCAGTTTAACTTGGGGGGGACGCTCGATCACAGATACGCAGTATTTT.

This chain connects TRBV13 to TRBJ2-7, with D perhaps TRBD1 (6 bases). This CDR3 is built from 18 residues. V lost 2 bases and J lost 4, with 24 bases in between. Germline CDR1 reads PRHDT; CDR2 reads FYEKMQ (reference sequence). The CDR3 sequence: CASSLTGRGRGSRYEQYF. Here the CDR3 DNA reads TGTGCCAGCAGCTTAACCGGACGCGGCAGGGGAAGTAGGTACGAGCAGTACTTC. The full variable domain, completed using reference TRBV13 and TRBJ2-7, is AAGVIQSPRHLIKEKRETATLKCYPIPRHDTVYWYQQGPGQDPQFLISFYEKMQSDKGSIPDRFSAQQFSDYHSELNMSSLELGDSALYFCASSLTGRGRGSRYEQYFGPGTRLTVT.

The chain joins TRBV2 to TRBJ1-5, with TRBD1 matching 7 bases. In germline, CDR1 is SNHLY, CDR2 FYNNEI. The CDR3 length is 15 residues. The J segment lost 3 bases and the V segment lost 4 bases, leaving 6 bases of the junction unmatched. The CDR3: CASSVIGQANQPQHF. In DNA, the CDR3 is TGTGCCAGCAGTGTAATTGGACAGGCCAATCAGCCCCAGCATTTT.

The chain has TRBV6-1 and TRBJ1-6; TRBD1 aligns across 9 bases. Looked up from germline, CDR1 is MNHNS and CDR2 is SASEGT. CDR3 size: 15 residues. Germline trimming cut 5 bases from V and 7 bases from J; bases unmatched to any gene: 6. The CDR3 DNA reads TGTGCCAGCAGTTTTCCCGACAGGGGGAATTCACCCCTCCACTTT. Translating it yields CASSFPDRGNSPLHF.

This chain uses TRBV7-2 with TRBJ2-3; 11 bases are shared with TRBD2. Germline-derived CDR1 and CDR2 are SGHTA and FQGNSA. The junction had 11 bases not matched to a gene; V was cut back by 1 base and J by 5 bases. This CDR3 has 18 residues. Here the CDR3 reads CASSLEVVSGGARDTQYF. Written as DNA, the CDR3 is TGTGCCAGCAGCTTAGAGGTGGTTAGCGGGGGGGCACGAGATACGCAGTATTTT.

The table lists this clone with a count of one. The chain is built from TRBV21-1 and TRBJ1-2; TRBD1, the table's D call, lacks a check against the DNA. TRBV21-1 is listed as a pseudogene. The CDR3 runs 18 residues. The CDR3 nucleotides are TGTGCCAGCAGCGCTTCCATAGCTAGGGACAAAGAATCCTATGGCTACACCTTC. As protein: CASSASIARDKESYGYTF.